This T cell receptor (beta chain) originates from a study of siplizumab effects on memory and regulatory T cells. Trimming took off 2 bases at V and 6 bases at J, with 10 bases between the two ends. The CDR3 is made up of 14 amino acids. The germline V gene has CDR1 SNHLY and CDR2 FYNNEI. The assay covered approximately 10^5 TCR templates per sample. Some clones are missing from TCRdb's copy, which holds only in-frame ones; the method was immunoSEQ multiplex PCR. The data show some 100,000 clones, around 94% seen once. Study-level points and caveats: Treatment with siplizumab left mappable alloreactive CD4+ clones averaging approximately 69% Treg-derived, compared with approximately 25% in controls. Sequences below about 10^-5 frequency were poorly captured, limiting mapping of alloreactive clones.

With respect to this clone: The antigen is unknown.

What was sequenced was Tregs sorted from blood. The sequence was obtained from a human donor in good health. V gene TRBV2 combines with J gene TRBJ2-2; no reliable D call. CDR3 nucleotides: TGTGCCAGCAGTGAATATTCGGGTCCCGGGGAGCTGTTTTTT. This translates into CASSEYSGPGELFF.